This TCR beta chain came from a study of blood T cell repertoires in COVID-19. At the level of the study: Both acute and convalescent COVID-19 samples were obtained from the United States, Italy and Spain. The cDNA or gDNA used as material had been derived from T cells, B-cell-depleted T cells, or PBMCs.

The germline V gene encodes CDR1 MGHRA and CDR2 YSYEKL. This CDR3 is 15 amino acids long. Trimming stripped 4 bases from V and 5 bases from J, with 17 bases between. TCRdb keeps only in-frame clones here, not all; method: immunoSEQ multiplex PCR. This table has 50,000 to 70,000 clones, around 76% appearing once. The origin of this receptor is a man in his forties or fifties with active or convalescent COVID-19. Sequencing used peripheral blood. The rearrangement links TRBV4-1 to TRBJ1-1, with D perhaps TRBD1 (6 bases). DNA for the CDR3: TGCGCCAGCAGCCTTACTCCAGGGGAGGGTACTGAAGCTTTCTTT. Translated: CASSLTPGEGTEAFF.